This T cell receptor beta chain is drawn from a study of OX40 agonist ivuxolimab in advanced cancers. Whole-study context: Patients undergoing dose escalation presented with hepatocellular carcinoma, melanoma, renal cell or head and neck cancer.

Data came from immunoSEQ multiplex PCR; TCRdb stores just in-frame clones and leaves some out. The sample includes some 26,000 clones, around 79% of them seen just once. The germline CDR1 and CDR2 sequences are MGHRA and YSYEKL. The CDR3 runs 16 residues. The germline V and J ends were trimmed by 3 bases and 0 bases, with 11 bases remaining between them. In regard to this clone: Its antigen is as yet unknown.

General observations from the study: Normalized T-cell clonal expansion was also low in some nonresponders.

This clonotype was obtained from an adult with an advanced solid tumor such as melanoma, head and neck, liver or kidney cancer. This chain links TRBV4-1 with TRBJ1-4; D not certain. This specimen was CD4+ or CD8+ T cells sorted from blood, taken in a trial of the OX40 agonist ivuxolimab. The CDR3 coding sequence is TGCGCCAGCAGCCATGATGAGGCCGCAACTAATGAAAAACTGTTTTTT. Amino acid sequence: CASSHDEAATNEKLFF.